This entry describes one TCR beta chain. The target antigen is unknown. This entry belongs to a study of cytomegalovirus exposure and HLA in healthy donors. Study background: Of about 400 genotyped donors, 65% to 85% clustered with self-reported Caucasian donors. Study-level findings and limits: When a later analysis was performed, an Asian-associated ancestry cluster reportedly had fewer N-insertions than the 666-donor mean.

Per germline, CDR1 SGHRS and CDR2 YFSETQ. V was clipped by 4 bases and J by 7 bases; unmatched bases: 6. There are 14 residues in the CDR3. The primer mix had 60 Vbeta and 13 Jbeta primers. Assay: immunoSEQ multiplex PCR; the TCRdb copy retains only in-frame clones and omits some. The sample has 95,000 to 150,000 clones, approximately 72% seen once; the top ten hold more than 1.5%. What was sequenced was PBMCs. This chain links TRBV5-1 with TRBJ1-1, with 11 positions matching TRBD1. This sequence originates from a man between 18 and 35 years old in good health and CMV-seronegative. The CDR3: CASSVGQGAVEAFF. CDR3 nucleotide sequence: TGCGCCAGCAGCGTCGGACAGGGGGCAGTTGAAGCTTTCTTT.